Presented here are 16 T cell receptor beta chains from one specimen sequenced in a study of blood T cell repertoires in COVID-19. Sequencing used immunoSEQ multiplex PCR; TCRdb keeps in-frame clones, though not all of them. In the table there are approximately 190,000 clones, less than 90% of which are singletons. The sample consisted of PBMCs or T cells enriched from blood (not recorded which). These TCRs come from a woman in her thirties who had been exposed to COVID-19.

Relative to its sample, this clone is medium-sized. The genes are TRBV6-2 or TRBV6-3 and TRBJ2-7, with 7 bases that match TRBD2. Germline V lookup: CDR1 MNHEY, CDR2 SVGEGT. CDR3 length: 13 amino acids. V lost 1 base to trimming and J lost 6 bases; unmatched junction nucleotides: 3. CDR3 nucleotide sequence: TGTGCCAGCAGTTACTACACGGGGGGCGAGCAGTACTTC. It yields the protein CASSYYTGGEQYF.

The J gene is TRBJ1-4, the V gene TRBV10-3; tentatively, D is TRBD1 (6 bases). CDR1 is ENHRY and CDR2 is SYGVKD in the germline V gene. CDR3 length equals 16 residues. Deletions cut 0 bases from V and 0 bases from J, with 8 bases between. The CDR3 loop is CAISESGAATNEKLFF. The CDR3 DNA follows: TGTGCCATCAGTGAGTCGGGGGCTGCAACTAATGAAAAACTGTTTTTT.

The V gene is TRBV18, the J gene TRBJ1-1; possibly TRBD1 for D (5 bases). The V gene lost 6 bases and the J gene lost 5 bases, with 16 bases spanning the gap. CDR3 length: 14 amino acids. Germline lookup yields CDR1 KGHSH and CDR2 LQKENI. This chain's CDR3 is CASSGGVAGTEAFF. The CDR3 DNA follows: TGTGCCAGCTCGGGAGGGGTGGCTGGGACTGAAGCTTTCTTT.

This chain uses TRBV9 with TRBJ1-1; D might be TRBD1 (6 bases). V lost 2 bases, J lost 3 bases, and 8 bases lay in between. Germline lookup yields CDR1 SGDLS and CDR2 YYNGEE. The CDR3 is 13 amino acids. The CDR3 sequence is CASSVGGHTEAFF. The CDR3 DNA reads TGTGCCAGCAGCGTGGGGGGGCACACTGAAGCTTTCTTT. The variable domain in full, completed from reference TRBV9 and TRBJ1-1, reads DSGVTQTPKHLITATGQRVTLRCSPRSGDLSVYWYQQSLDQGLQFLIQYYNGEERAKGNILERFSAQQFPDLHSELNLSSLELGDSALYFCASSVGGHTEAFFGQGTRLTVV.

The rearrangement joins TRBV7-5 to TRBJ2-7; TRBD1, the D gene given by the table, was not confirmed from the DNA. TRBV7-5 is flagged as a pseudogene. CDR3 length equals 16 residues. CDR3 in DNA: TGTGCCAGAAGCCCCGCTCAGACAGGGGAAGGAGGAGAGCAGTACTTC. Translation: CARSPAQTGEGGEQYF.

The chain uses TRBV13 and TRBJ2-5; D gene uncertain. Germline-derived CDR1 and CDR2 are PRHDT and FYEKMQ (reference sequence). This CDR3 has 15 residues. The V and J ends lost 1 base and 0 bases respectively, with 9 bases between them. The CDR3 DNA reads TGTGCCAGCAGCTTAGATCGGGTATACCAAGAGACCCAGTACTTC. Protein product: CASSLDRVYQETQYF.

The rearrangement uses TRBV15 and TRBJ1-6; tentatively, D is TRBD1 (5 bases). The V gene lost 0 bases and the J gene lost 9 bases, with 12 bases spanning the gap. In germline, CDR1 is LNHNV, CDR2 YYDKDF (reference sequence). The CDR3 spans 15 residues. The CDR3 DNA follows: TGTGCCACCAGCAGAGATCTAGGCGGGGGTTCACCCCTCCACTTT. Translated: CATSRDLGGGSPLHF.

The V and J genes are TRBV10-3 and TRBJ1-5; 8 nucleotides agree with TRBD1. Germline V gene sequence: CDR1 ENHRY, CDR2 SYGVKD. The CDR3 length is 13 residues. Losses at the gene ends were 5 bases for V and 7 bases for J; bases not matched to a gene: 4. Here the CDR3 reads CAISLDREQPQHF. Written as DNA, the CDR3 is TGTGCCATCAGTTTGGACAGGGAACAGCCCCAGCATTTT.

This clone showed up many times. This chain links TRBV29-1 with TRBJ2-2, with 7 bases matching TRBD2. There are 13 residues in the CDR3. The germline gives CDR1 SQVTM, CDR2 ANQGSEA. V gave up 5 bases and J gave up 5 bases; unmatched junction bases: 5. The CDR3 is CSVNQGGTGELFF. In nucleotides, the CDR3 is TGCAGCGTTAACCAGGGAGGGACCGGGGAGCTGTTTTTT.

This clone was seen a handful of times. V gene TRBV5-1 combines with J gene TRBJ2-5; TRBD1 agrees at 8 bases. The V segment lost 7 bases and the J segment 1 base; nucleotides outside the gene matches: 6. In germline, CDR1 is SGHRS, CDR2 YFSETQ. The CDR3 is made up of 14 amino acids. CDR3 DNA: TGCGCCAGCCAACGTCAGGGGGCCCAAGAGACCCAGTACTTC. Residues: CASQRQGAQETQYF.

The rearrangement uses TRBV6-6 and TRBJ1-1, with D tentatively TRBD1 (5 bases). V was shortened by 5 bases and J by 4 bases, with 14 bases between the two germline ends. This CDR3 contains 14 residues. From germline, CDR1 is MNHNY and CDR2 SVGAGI (reference sequence). The CDR3 bases are TGTGCCAGCAGTCCCGGGGGGAGAATCACTGAAGCTTTCTTT. Its protein is CASSPGGRITEAFF.

The rearrangement uses TRBV6-5 and TRBJ2-3, with a weak D call TRBD2 (5 bases). Looked up from germline, CDR1 is MNHEY and CDR2 is SVGAGI. This CDR3 comprises 13 residues. Between the trimmed V and J ends, which lost 2 bases and 3 bases, there was a span of 6 bases. Here the CDR3 reads CASSYGETDTQYF. CDR3 nucleotide sequence: TGTGCCAGCAGTTACGGGGAGACAGATACGCAGTATTTT.

V and J are TRBV18 and TRBJ1-1; no clear D gene. The CDR3 is 15 residues long. The germline V and J ends were trimmed by 1 base and 0 bases, with 9 bases remaining between them. CDR1 KGHSH and CDR2 LQKENI come from the germline V gene. CDR3 protein: CASSPRNSLNTEAFF. The CDR3 DNA follows: TGTGCCAGCTCACCACGGAACAGCTTGAACACTGAAGCTTTCTTT.

The chain employs TRBV9 and TRBJ1-6; D is possibly TRBD1 (6 bases). The germline V gene has CDR1 SGDLS and CDR2 YYNGEE. Trimming took 4 bases from V and 10 from J, leaving 15 bases between them. The CDR3 consists of 14 residues. CDR3: CASSQNREGSPLHF. CDR3 in DNA: TGTGCCAGCAGCCAGAACAGGGAAGGCTCACCCCTCCACTTT.

This clone was observed a single time. The chain combines TRBV4-1 with TRBJ2-1; 11 bases map to TRBD2. The junction had 5 bases not matched to a gene; V was cut back by 4 bases and J by 3 bases. The CDR3 is made up of 16 amino acids. The germline V gene has CDR1 MGHRA and CDR2 YSYEKL. The CDR3 DNA is TGCGCCAGCAGCCTTGCGCTAGCGGGGGGCTACAATGAGCAGTTCTTC. This sequence encodes CASSLALAGGYNEQFF.

The chain uses TRBV5-1 and TRBJ1-4; D call uncertain. The V end was cut by 3 bases, the J end by 4 bases, with 7 bases between. This CDR3 spans 13 amino acids. From germline, CDR1 is SGHRS and CDR2 YFSETQ. CDR3 region: CASSWGVNEKLFF. Here the CDR3 DNA reads TGCGCCAGCAGCTGGGGAGTTAATGAAAAACTGTTTTTT.